One sample yielded the 9 T cell receptor beta chains listed below, sequenced in a study of T cells in Graves' hyperthyroidism and ophthalmopathy. RNA transcripts were the template for amplifying TCR beta CDR3 regions. The primer set for the first-round RT-PCR of the TCR CDR3 was HTBI. TCRdb independently ran MiXCR on the multiplex PCR reads; one entry per CDR3 protein. The sample comprises 490,000 or so distinct CDR3 sequences, around a fifth of which are singletons, and under 55% rests with the top ten. Material: blood. These receptors all stem from a woman aged 70-85 years with Graves' ophthalmopathy.

The chain employs TRBV6-2 or TRBV6-3 and TRBJ2-7; D may be TRBD1 (5 bases). V gave up 6 bases and J gave up 0 bases, with 9 bases separating them. The CDR3 has 13 residues. Germline V gives CDR1 MNHEY, CDR2 SVGEGT. CDR3 in amino acids: CASRGHPSYEQYF. CDR3 DNA: TGTGCCAGCAGAGGACACCCCTCCTACGAGCAGTACTTC.

This chain links TRBV6-5 with TRBJ2-7; TRBD2 is a possible D gene (8 bases). The CDR3 extends over 15 amino acids. V lost 0 bases and J lost 5, with 14 bases in between. Germline-derived CDR1 and CDR2 are MNHEY and SVGAGI. The CDR3 DNA follows: TGTGCCAGCAGTTACTCGGGACAGCGGGGGAACGAGCAGTACTTC. Protein product: CASSYSGQRGNEQYF.

This clonotype was seen a handful of times. The V call is TRBV24-1, the J call TRBJ2-3; weak D call: TRBD2 (6 bases). The V end lost 7 bases, the J end lost 2 bases, and 15 bases lay between the germline ends. Germline V gives CDR1 KGHDR, CDR2 SFDVKD. This CDR3 comprises 15 residues. Written as DNA, the CDR3 is TGTGCCACCAGGAAGACTAGGGATAACACAGATACGCAGTATTTT. It translates to CATRKTRDNTDTQYF.

Here the CDR3 reads CSAHLGGRTRREQYF. CDR3 bases: TGCAGTGCACACCTCGGCGGGAGGACCAGACGTGAGCAGTACTTC. This chain joins TRBV20-1 and TRBJ2-7; TRBD2 aligns across 8 bases. The V gene's germline CDR1 is DFQATT and CDR2 SNEGSKA (reference sequence). The CDR3 covers 15 residues. V lost 6 bases and J lost 7; bases outside the gene matches: 17.

The V and J genes are TRBV6-1 and TRBJ2-2; the match to TRBD1 covers 7 bases. V was clipped by 6 bases and J by 5 bases; unmatched bases: 9. Germline loops: CDR1 MNHNS, CDR2 SASEGT. This CDR3 contains 15 residues. CDR3 region: CASSHGTARTGELFF. The CDR3 bases are TGTGCCAGCAGCCACGGGACAGCTCGTACCGGGGAGCTGTTTTTT.

This clonotype occurred a few times. The chain joins TRBV9 to TRBJ1-2; D is unresolved. Looked up from germline, CDR1 is SGDLS and CDR2 is YYNGEE. CDR3 length equals 14 residues. The V end lost 0 bases, the J end lost 4 bases, and 10 bases lay between the germline ends. The CDR3 is CASSVAPTPYGYTF. CDR3 nucleotide sequence: TGTGCCAGCAGCGTAGCCCCAACCCCCTATGGCTACACCTTC.

V gene TRBV28 combines with J gene TRBJ2-5, with D uncertain. Germline V gene data show CDR1 as MDHEN and CDR2 as SYDVKM. Trimming cost V 1 base and J 0 bases, with 6 bases left between them. CDR3 length equals 14 residues. The CDR3 region is CASSLSVYQETQYF. The CDR3 DNA reads TGTGCCAGCAGTTTATCTGTTTACCAAGAGACCCAGTACTTC.

This clonotype was seen a handful of times. The V call is TRBV6-1, the J call TRBJ2-5; a possible D gene is TRBD2 (6 bases). Trimming pared 2 bases from V and 5 bases from J, leaving 18 bases between. Looked up from germline, CDR1 is MNHNS and CDR2 is SASEGT. This CDR3 spans 16 amino acids. The CDR3 here is CASSESSRGLAETQYF. The DNA of the CDR3 is TGTGCCAGCAGTGAATCAAGTAGGGGACTGGCCGAGACCCAGTACTTC.

This clonotype was recorded many times. V is TRBV9 and J is TRBJ2-5; D uncertain. V dropped 0 bases and J dropped 0 bases, with 9 bases sitting between them. Germline V lookup: CDR1 SGDLS, CDR2 YYNGEE. This CDR3 spans 15 amino acids. The CDR3: CASSVEGYYQETQYF. In DNA, the CDR3 is TGTGCCAGCAGCGTAGAAGGTTACTACCAAGAGACCCAGTACTTC. The whole variable domain, remainder taken from reference TRBV9 and TRBJ2-5, is DSGVTQTPKHLITATGQRVTLRCSPRSGDLSVYWYQQSLDQGLQFLIQYYNGEERAKGNILERFSAQQFPDLHSELNLSSLELGDSALYFCASSVEGYYQETQYFGPGTRLLVL.